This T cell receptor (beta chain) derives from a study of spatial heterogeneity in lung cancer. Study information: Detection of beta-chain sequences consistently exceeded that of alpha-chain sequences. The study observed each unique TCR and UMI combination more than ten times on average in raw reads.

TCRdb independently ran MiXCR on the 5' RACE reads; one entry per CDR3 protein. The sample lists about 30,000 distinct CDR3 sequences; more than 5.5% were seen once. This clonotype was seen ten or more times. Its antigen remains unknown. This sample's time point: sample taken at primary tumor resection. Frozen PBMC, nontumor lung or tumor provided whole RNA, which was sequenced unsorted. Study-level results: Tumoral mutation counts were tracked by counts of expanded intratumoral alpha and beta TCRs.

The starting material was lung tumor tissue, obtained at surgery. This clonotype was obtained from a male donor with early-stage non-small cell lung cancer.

This chain's CDR3 is CASTRTTLDYGYTF. CDR3 bases: TGTGCCAGCACTCGAACAACTTTGGACTATGGCTACACCTTC. The V and J genes are TRBV6-1 and TRBJ1-2, with D hard to call. V was pared by 7 bases and J by 3 bases, with 15 bases between. The CDR3 runs 14 residues. From germline, CDR1 is MNHNS and CDR2 SASEGT.